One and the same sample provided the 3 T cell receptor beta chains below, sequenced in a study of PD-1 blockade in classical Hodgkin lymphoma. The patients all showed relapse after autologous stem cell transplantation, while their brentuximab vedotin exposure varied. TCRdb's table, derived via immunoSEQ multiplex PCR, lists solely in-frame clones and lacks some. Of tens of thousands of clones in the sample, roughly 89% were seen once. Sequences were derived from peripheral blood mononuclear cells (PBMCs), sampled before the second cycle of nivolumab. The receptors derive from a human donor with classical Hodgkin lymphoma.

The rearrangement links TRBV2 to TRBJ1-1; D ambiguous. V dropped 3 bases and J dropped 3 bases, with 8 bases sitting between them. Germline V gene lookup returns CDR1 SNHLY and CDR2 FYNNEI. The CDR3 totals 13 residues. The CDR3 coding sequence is TGTGCCAGCAGTGATGAAGTGTACACTGAAGCTTTCTTT. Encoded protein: CASSDEVYTEAFF.

The CDR3 nucleotides read TGTGCCAGCAGCGTAGGTGGGGCGAACACCGGGGAGCTGTTTTTT. Translated, it gives CASSVGGANTGELFF. The rearrangement links TRBV9 to TRBJ2-2, with D hard to call. CDR3 length: 15 residues. Per the germline V gene, CDR1 is SGDLS and CDR2 is YYNGEE. V was trimmed by 0 bases and J by 0 bases, leaving 6 bases between them.

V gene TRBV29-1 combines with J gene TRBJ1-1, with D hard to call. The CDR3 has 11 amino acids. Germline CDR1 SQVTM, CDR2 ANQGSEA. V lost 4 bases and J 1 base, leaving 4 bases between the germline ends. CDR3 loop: CSVGQNTEAFF. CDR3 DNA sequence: TGCAGCGTTGGACAGAACACTGAAGCTTTCTTT.